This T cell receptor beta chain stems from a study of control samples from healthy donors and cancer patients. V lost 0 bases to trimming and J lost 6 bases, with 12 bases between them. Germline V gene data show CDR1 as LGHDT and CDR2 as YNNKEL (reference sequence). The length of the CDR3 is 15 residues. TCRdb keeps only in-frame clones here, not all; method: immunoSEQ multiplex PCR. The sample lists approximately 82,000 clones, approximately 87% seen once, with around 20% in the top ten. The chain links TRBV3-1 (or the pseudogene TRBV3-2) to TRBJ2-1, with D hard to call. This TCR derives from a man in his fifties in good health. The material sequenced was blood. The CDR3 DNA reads TGTGCCAGCAGCCAAGACGAAAATGGCGGCAATGAGCAGTTCTTC. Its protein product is CASSQDENGGNEQFF.